Reported below is one T cell receptor (beta chain). There are 15 residues in the CDR3. The V gene's germline CDR1 is SGHVS and CDR2 FQNEAQ. Deletions cut 5 bases from V and 2 bases from J, with 13 bases between. Repertoires were generated with immunoSEQ multiplex PCR, while TCRdb's copy carries only in-frame clones and drops some. The sample yields roughly 220,000 clones, approximately 80% seen once. This specimen comes from a study of blood T cell repertoires in COVID-19. Study summary: The samples span acute and convalescent COVID-19 from the United States, Italy and Spain. PBMCs, B-cell-depleted T cells, or T cells were the source of the cDNA or gDNA that made up the material.

Sequencing was carried out using peripheral blood. This chain connects TRBV7-8 to TRBJ1-5; D is possibly TRBD1 (6 bases). The clonotype was recovered from a middle-aged woman who had recovered from COVID-19. This CDR3 is CASSNQGFGNQPQHF. Written as DNA, the CDR3 is TGTGCCAGCAGCAATCAGGGGTTCGGCAATCAGCCCCAGCATTTT.